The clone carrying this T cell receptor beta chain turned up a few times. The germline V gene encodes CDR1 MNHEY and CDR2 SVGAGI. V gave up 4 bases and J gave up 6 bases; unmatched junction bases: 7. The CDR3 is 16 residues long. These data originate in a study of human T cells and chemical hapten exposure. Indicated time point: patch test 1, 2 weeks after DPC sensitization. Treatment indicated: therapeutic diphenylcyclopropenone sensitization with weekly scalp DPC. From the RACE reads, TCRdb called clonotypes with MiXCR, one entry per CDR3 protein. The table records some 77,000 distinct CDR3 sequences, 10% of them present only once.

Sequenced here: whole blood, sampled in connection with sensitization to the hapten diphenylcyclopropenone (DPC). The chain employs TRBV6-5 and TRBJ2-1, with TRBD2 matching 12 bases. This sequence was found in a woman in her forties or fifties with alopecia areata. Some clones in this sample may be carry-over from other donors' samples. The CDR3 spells CASSSLLAGGPNEQFF. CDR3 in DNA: TGTGCCAGCAGTTCCCTACTAGCGGGAGGCCCCAATGAGCAGTTCTTC.